This TCR beta chain is drawn from a study of blood T cell repertoires in COVID-19. Study summary: COVID-19 samples, acute and convalescent, were from the United States, Italy and Spain.

The CDR3 totals 17 residues. Trimming took 0 bases from V and 0 from J, leaving 14 bases between them. The germline V gene has CDR1 MRHNA and CDR2 SNTAGT. The authors' processing: Estimation of nucleated cell counts was performed using reference gene primer amplification. This table comes from immunoSEQ multiplex PCR, and its TCRdb copy is limited to in-frame clones, with some not included. The V and J calls and clone size are taken from that table; D and trimming were inferred from the DNA. The data contain roughly 50,000 clones, over 75% of them singletons. Sequenced: peripheral blood. This sequence originates from a human donor in a cohort sampled during active COVID-19. The rearrangement links TRBV6-4 to TRBJ1-1; D may be TRBD1 (6 bases). The CDR3 sequence is CASSDSSWGPMNTEAFF. DNA of the CDR3: TGTGCCAGCAGTGACTCGAGCTGGGGGCCCATGAACACTGAAGCTTTCTTT.